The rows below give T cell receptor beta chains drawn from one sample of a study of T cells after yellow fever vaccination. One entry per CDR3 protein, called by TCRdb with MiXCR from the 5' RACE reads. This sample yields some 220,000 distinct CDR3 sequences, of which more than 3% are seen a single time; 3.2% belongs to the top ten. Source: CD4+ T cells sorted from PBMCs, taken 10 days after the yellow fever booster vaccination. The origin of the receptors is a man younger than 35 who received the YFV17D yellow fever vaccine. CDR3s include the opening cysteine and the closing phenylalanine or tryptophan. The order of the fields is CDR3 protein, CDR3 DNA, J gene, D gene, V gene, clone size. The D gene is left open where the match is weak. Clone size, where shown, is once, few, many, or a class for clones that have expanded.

CDR3aa: CASSRETLPPQHF; CDR3nt: TGTGCCAGCAGCCGCGAAACTTTACCGCCCCAGCATTTT; j_gene: TRBJ1-5; d_gene: .; v_gene: TRBV5-4; abundance: .
CDR3aa: CSAGTANTEAFF; CDR3nt: TGCAGCGCCGGGACCGCGAACACTGAAGCTTTCTTT; j_gene: TRBJ1-1; d_gene: .; v_gene: TRBV29-1; abundance: many
CDR3aa: CASSFGGSSGNTIYF; CDR3nt: TGTGCCAGCAGCTTCGGCGGCAGCTCTGGAAACACCATATATTTT; j_gene: TRBJ1-3; d_gene: .; v_gene: TRBV7-2; abundance: few
CDR3aa: CASSFRLAGGSPYEQYF; CDR3nt: TGTGCCAGCAGTTTTAGGCTAGCGGGGGGTTCGCCCTACGAGCAGTACTTC; j_gene: TRBJ2-7; d_gene: TRBD2; v_gene: TRBV12-3/TRBV12-4; abundance: many
CDR3aa: CASSDHMNTEAFF; CDR3nt: TGTGCCAGCAGTGACCACATGAACACTGAAGCTTTCTTT; j_gene: TRBJ1-1; d_gene: .; v_gene: TRBV28; abundance: few
CDR3aa: CASSLVQGRAFF; CDR3nt: TGTGCCAGCAGTTTAGTCCAGGGTAGGGCTTTCTTT; j_gene: TRBJ1-1; d_gene: .; v_gene: TRBV28; abundance: many
CDR3aa: CASSLEGQGFHEQYF; CDR3nt: TGTGCCAGCAGCTTAGAGGGACAGGGTTTCCACGAGCAGTACTTC; j_gene: TRBJ2-7; d_gene: TRBD1; v_gene: TRBV11-1; abundance: .
CDR3aa: CASSQGGAAGDNEQFF; CDR3nt: TGCGCCAGCAGCCAAGGTGGGGCGGCGGGGGACAATGAGCAGTTCTTC; j_gene: TRBJ2-1; d_gene: TRBD2; v_gene: TRBV4-3; abundance: many
CDR3aa: CASSPTSGGGTQYF; CDR3nt: TGTGCCAGCAGCCCTACTAGCGGCGGAGGGACCCAGTACTTC; j_gene: TRBJ2-5; d_gene: TRBD2; v_gene: TRBV7-7; abundance: few
CDR3aa: CSVEYVRGELFF; CDR3nt: TGCAGCGTTGAATACGTGAGGGGGGAGCTGTTTTTT; j_gene: TRBJ2-2; d_gene: .; v_gene: TRBV29-1; abundance: many
CDR3aa: CASTPRRGGDTQYF; CDR3nt: TGTGCCAGCACACCCCGGCGGGGGGGAGATACGCAGTATTTT; j_gene: TRBJ2-3; d_gene: TRBD2; v_gene: TRBV6-2/TRBV6-3; abundance: many
CDR3aa: CASSLADPTQETQYF; CDR3nt: TGCGCCAGCAGCTTGGCAGACCCAACCCAAGAGACCCAGTACTTC; j_gene: TRBJ2-5; d_gene: .; v_gene: TRBV5-1; abundance: .
CDR3aa: CASSFGSGGSGETQYF; CDR3nt: TGTGCCAGCAGCTTTGGAAGCGGGGGAAGTGGAGAGACCCAGTACTTC; j_gene: TRBJ2-5; d_gene: TRBD2; v_gene: TRBV7-7; abundance: .
CDR3aa: CASSFSHSEDTQYF; CDR3nt: TGTGCCAGCAGCTTTTCCCACTCCGAGGATACGCAGTATTTT; j_gene: TRBJ2-3; d_gene: .; v_gene: TRBV11-2; abundance: many
CDR3aa: CASSDPGLHPDTQYF; CDR3nt: TGTGCCAGCAGTGACCCGGGACTCCACCCAGATACGCAGTATTTT; j_gene: TRBJ2-3; d_gene: .; v_gene: TRBV25-1; abundance: few
CDR3aa: CASSGRQGDGYEQYF; CDR3nt: TGTGCCAGCAGCGGCCGACAGGGGGACGGTTACGAGCAGTACTTC; j_gene: TRBJ2-7; d_gene: TRBD1; v_gene: TRBV9; abundance: many
CDR3aa: CSAPVGQPDQPQHF; CDR3nt: TGCAGTGCGCCGGTGGGACAGCCCGATCAGCCCCAGCATTTT; j_gene: TRBJ1-5; d_gene: TRBD1; v_gene: TRBV20-1; abundance: few
CDR3aa: CASSPRDNQGALHF; CDR3nt: TGCGCCAGCAGCCCCCGGGACAACCAAGGGGCCCTCCACTTT; j_gene: TRBJ1-6; d_gene: .; v_gene: TRBV5-1; abundance: .
CDR3aa: CASLPPAGQRQYF; CDR3nt: TGTGCCAGCCTTCCGCCCGCAGGGCAGCGGCAGTACTTC; j_gene: TRBJ2-7; d_gene: .; v_gene: TRBV6-6; abundance: .
CDR3aa: CASSIAGAETQYF; CDR3nt: TGTGCCAGTAGTATAGCAGGGGCGGAGACCCAGTACTTC; j_gene: TRBJ2-5; d_gene: .; v_gene: TRBV19; abundance: few
CDR3aa: CSVVAGNQPQHF; CDR3nt: TGCAGCGTTGTGGCAGGGAACCAGCCCCAGCATTTT; j_gene: TRBJ1-5; d_gene: .; v_gene: TRBV29-1; abundance: many
CDR3aa: CASSPGQPRTDTQYF; CDR3nt: TGTGCCAGCTCACCAGGACAGCCCCGCACAGATACGCAGTATTTT; j_gene: TRBJ2-3; d_gene: .; v_gene: TRBV18; abundance: many
CDR3aa: CASSLMEGAETQYF; CDR3nt: TGTGCCAGCAGCTTAATGGAGGGCGCGGAGACCCAGTACTTC; j_gene: TRBJ2-5; d_gene: .; v_gene: TRBV7-9; abundance: many
CDR3aa: CASSFGGNSNQPQHF; CDR3nt: TGTGCCAGCAGCTTTGGAGGTAATAGCAATCAGCCCCAGCATTTT; j_gene: TRBJ1-5; d_gene: .; v_gene: TRBV7-2; abundance: few
CDR3aa: CASWKGREQETQYF; CDR3nt: TGTGCCAGCTGGAAGGGCAGGGAACAAGAGACCCAGTACTTC; j_gene: TRBJ2-5; d_gene: .; v_gene: TRBV18; abundance: .
CDR3aa: CASSVDRAGPTDTQYF; CDR3nt: TGTGCCAGCAGCGTCGACAGGGCGGGGCCCACAGATACGCAGTATTTT; j_gene: TRBJ2-3; d_gene: .; v_gene: TRBV9; abundance: few